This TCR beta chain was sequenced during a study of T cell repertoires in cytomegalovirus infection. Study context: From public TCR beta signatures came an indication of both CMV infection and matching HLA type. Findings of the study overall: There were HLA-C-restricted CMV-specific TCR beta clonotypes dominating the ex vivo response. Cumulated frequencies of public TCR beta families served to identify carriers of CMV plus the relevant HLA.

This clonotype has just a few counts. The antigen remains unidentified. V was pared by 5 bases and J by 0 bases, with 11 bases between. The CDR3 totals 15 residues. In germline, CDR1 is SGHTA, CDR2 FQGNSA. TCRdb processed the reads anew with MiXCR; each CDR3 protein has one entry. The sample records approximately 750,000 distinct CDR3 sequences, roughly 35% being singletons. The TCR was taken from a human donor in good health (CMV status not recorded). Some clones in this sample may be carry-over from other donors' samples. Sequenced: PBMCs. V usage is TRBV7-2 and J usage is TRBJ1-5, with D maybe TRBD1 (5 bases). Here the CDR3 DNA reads TGTGCCAGCAGCCGGGGGAGGTTTAGCAATCAGCCCCAGCATTTT. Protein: CASSRGRFSNQPQHF.